This TCR beta chain was captured in a study of OX40 agonist ivuxolimab in advanced cancers. Study-level information: Intravenous ivuxolimab was administered to patients every 2 weeks at 0.01 to 10 mg/kg.

Germline loops: CDR1 MNHEY, CDR2 SVGAGI. The V and J ends lost 0 bases and 7 bases respectively, with 9 bases between them. The CDR3 spans 14 residues. Using immunoSEQ multiplex PCR, the repertoire was profiled, and TCRdb retains in-frame clones only, with some absent. The sample has some 62,000 clones, more than 85% seen once; the top ten hold about 0.66%. The genes are TRBV6-5 and TRBJ1-4; D is ambiguous. The sequencing used CD4+ or CD8+ T cells sorted from blood, collected in a trial of the OX40 agonist ivuxolimab. The source of this sequence is an adult with an advanced solid tumor such as melanoma, head and neck, liver or kidney cancer. The CDR3 DNA reads as TGTGCCAGCAGTTACTCGCTCGCGACTGAAAAACTGTTTTTT. It specifies CASSYSLATEKLFF.